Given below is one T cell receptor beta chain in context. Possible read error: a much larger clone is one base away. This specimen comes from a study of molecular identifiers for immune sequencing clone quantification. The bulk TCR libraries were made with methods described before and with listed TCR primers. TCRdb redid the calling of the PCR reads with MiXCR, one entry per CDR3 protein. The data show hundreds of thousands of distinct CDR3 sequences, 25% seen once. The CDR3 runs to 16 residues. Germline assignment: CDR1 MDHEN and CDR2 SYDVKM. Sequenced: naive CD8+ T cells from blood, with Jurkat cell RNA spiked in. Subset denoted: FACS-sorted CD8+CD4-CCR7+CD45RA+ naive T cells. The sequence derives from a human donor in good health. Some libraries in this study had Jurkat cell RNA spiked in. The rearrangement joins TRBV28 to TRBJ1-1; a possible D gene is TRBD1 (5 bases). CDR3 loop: CASRAEWGGMNAEAFF. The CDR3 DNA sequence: TGTGCCAGCAGAGCAGAATGGGGGGGGATGAACGCTGAAGCTTTCTTT.